This T cell receptor beta chain was sequenced during a study of blood T cell repertoires in COVID-19. Study-level background: PBMCs, B-cell-depleted T cells, or T cells were the source of the cDNA or gDNA that made up the material.

Profiling relied on immunoSEQ multiplex PCR, and the TCRdb table lists in-frame clones only, not all of them. Among almost 250,000 clones listed, approximately 86% were seen once. The V and J ends lost 4 bases and 4 bases respectively, with 13 bases between them. CDR1 is SNHLY and CDR2 is FYNNEI in the germline V gene. CDR3 length: 15 residues. The TCR sequence derives from a woman between 50 and 59 years old who had recovered from COVID-19. Material: PBMCs or T cells enriched from blood (not recorded which). The chain uses TRBV2 and TRBJ1-4; possibly TRBD1 for D (5 bases). The CDR3 reads CASSVMAGRNEKLFF. Here the CDR3 DNA reads TGTGCCAGCAGTGTTATGGCAGGGCGTAATGAAAAACTGTTTTTT.